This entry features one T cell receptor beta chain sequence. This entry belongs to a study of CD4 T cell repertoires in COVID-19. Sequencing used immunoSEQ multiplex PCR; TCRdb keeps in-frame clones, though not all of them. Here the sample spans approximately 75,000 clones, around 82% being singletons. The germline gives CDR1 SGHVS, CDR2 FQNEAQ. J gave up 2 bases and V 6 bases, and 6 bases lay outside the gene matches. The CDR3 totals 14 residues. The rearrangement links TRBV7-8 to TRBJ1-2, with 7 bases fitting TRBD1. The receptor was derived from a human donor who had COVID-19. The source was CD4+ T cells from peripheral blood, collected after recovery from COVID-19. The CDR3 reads CASRQMGQNYGYTF. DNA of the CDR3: TGTGCCAGCAGGCAGATGGGACAGAACTATGGCTACACCTTC.